Detailed here is one TCR beta chain. This sample is drawn from a study of blood T cell repertoires in COVID-19. Study details: Donors in the United States, Italy and Spain gave samples during acute or convalescent COVID-19. Sample material is recorded as cDNA or gDNA derived from T cells, B-cell-depleted T cells, or PBMCs.

Germline assignment: CDR1 WSHSY and CDR2 SAAADI. CDR3 length: 14 residues. V lost 4 bases and J lost 3, with 12 bases in between. Under the authors' procedure: By means of reference gene primer amplification, nucleated cell counts were estimated. Method: immunoSEQ multiplex PCR; TCRdb's copy keeps in-frame clones and lacks some. D and trimming come from the DNA, and the V and J calls and clone size come from that table. In the table there are roughly 120,000 clones, roughly nine tenths of which are singletons. The TCR was taken from a man in his sixties or seventies who had recovered from COVID-19. The J gene is TRBJ1-2, the V gene TRBV10-2; D may be TRBD1 (6 bases). Sequenced sample: peripheral blood. CDR3 in DNA: TGCGCCAGCAGTGTCAGGCAGGGGCACTATGGCTACACCTTC. It specifies CASSVRQGHYGYTF.